This T cell receptor (beta chain) was sequenced for a study of tumor-infiltrating lymphocytes in primary liver carcinoma (TCRdb year 2017). General notes on the study: Surgical resection was performed in China between late 2015 and 2016 on about five patients with histopathologically diagnosed primary liver carcinoma. A total of roughly 35 specimens from 5 patients, comprising 25 or so tumor regions, 5 adjacent noncancerous liver tissues and 5 peripheral blood samples, were covered by TCRbeta repertoire sequencing. The tumors of the five patients were staged as T1-T3 N0M0, with maximum diameters ranging from roughly 4 to 11 cm. Each sample produced roughly 3.65 to 8 million productive TCRbeta reads, and read depth showed no significant difference between tissue types. Repertoires from technical replicates were highly reproducible, with mean shared-clone rates roughly 0.87 and correlation coefficients above 0.95. For each liver tumor, the study sampled five regions along with adjacent normal tissue and blood, and applied TCRbeta repertoire sequencing, expression microarrays and whole-exome sequencing. Of the five patients, three men and two women aged 30 to 69 years, four had hepatocellular carcinoma and one had combined HCC and intrahepatic cholangiocarcinoma. Overall results and qualifications from the work: Because only the TCR beta chain was sequenced and unpaired alpha chains were not captured, true repertoire diversity is likely underestimated. The study included only 4 to 6 patients, and the authors note findings should be validated in a larger study. A significantly larger repertoire fraction was made up by the top 250 clones in tumors than in blood (p = 0.039). Because the samples were bulk and unsorted, CD4+ and CD8+ T cell repertoires could not be compared. Consistent with antigen-driven expansion, pairs of tumor regions showed higher repertoire overlap (mean around 36%) than either tumor-adjacent pairs (roughly 17%) or tumor-blood pairs (around 15%).

Blood RNA was extracted from unsorted whole blood with TRIzol reagent; germline DNA came from the DNeasy Blood & Tissue kit. Patients had chronic HBV infection and were treatment-naive at sampling. Before surgery, 4 to 5 milliliters of peripheral blood were collected into K2EDTA tubes. TCRbeta-specific cDNA was reverse-transcribed from around 0.45 ug total RNA using a constant-region primer and ProtoScript II reverse transcriptase. Three nested multiplex PCR rounds, following a slightly modified ARM-PCR procedure, were used to build the TCRbeta libraries. The first two PCR rounds used multiplex TRBV1-TRBV30 forward primers with a Cbeta reverse primer, each for about 9 cycles. A final 25-cycle PCR with Deep VentR polymerase added sample barcodes and Illumina adapters. Before sequencing, amplicons of 200-500 bp were purified from gel using a QIAquick gel extraction kit. TCRbeta amplicons were sequenced on an Illumina HiSeq 2500 with 250-bp paired-end reads. From the authors' description of their analysis: Trimmomatic v0.33 was used to quality-trim the reads, and FLASH v1.2.11 was used to merge paired reads so that full CDR3 sequences could be recovered. V, D and J germline segments were assigned to the rearranged TCRbeta sequences using MiGEC v1.2.1b. Clonotype statistics and Shannon-Wiener diversity indices were computed with VDJtools v1.0.0. To cut down on sampling bias, every analysis after diversity analysis relied on just the 250 most abundant clonotypes from each sample. TCRdb took the public reads, trimmed them with fastp at Q25, ran MiXCR for clone calling and kept in-frame beta chains. Under each unique CDR3 protein, matching rows form one entry showing the most common genes and DNA. The V and J calls here are based on TCRdb, not the publication. Present in this sample are approximately 340,000 distinct CDR3 sequences, roughly two thirds of which were seen just once. The leading ten clones occupy roughly 6.5% of the sample.

CDR1 and CDR2 are read off the germline V gene (reference sequence) as MNHNY and SVGAGI. Its CDR3 holds 11 amino acids, cysteine through phenylalanine. Kept here is only the CDR3 DNA, which spans 33 bases and is read in frame from base 1. On this clonotype itself: This receptor's antigen is unknown. Possible read error: a much larger clone is one base away.

The sequenced sample was peripheral blood. The V and J segments used are TRBV6-6 and TRBJ2-3; the D gene assignment is ambiguous. This sequence originates from a man aged 40-49 years with primary liver carcinoma and hepatitis B virus infection. The DNA sequence is TGTGCCAGCAGTACCCCCGATATGCAGTATTTT. Its protein reads: CASSTPDMQYF.